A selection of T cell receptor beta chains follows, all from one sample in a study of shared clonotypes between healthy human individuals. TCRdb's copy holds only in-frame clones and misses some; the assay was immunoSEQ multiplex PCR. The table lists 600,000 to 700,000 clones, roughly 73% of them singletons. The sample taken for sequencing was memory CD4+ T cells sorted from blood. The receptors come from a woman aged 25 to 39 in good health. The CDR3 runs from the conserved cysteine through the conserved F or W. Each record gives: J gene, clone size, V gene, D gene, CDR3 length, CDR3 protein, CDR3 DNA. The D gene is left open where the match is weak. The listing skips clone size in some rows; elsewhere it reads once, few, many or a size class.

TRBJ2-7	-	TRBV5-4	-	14	CASSSLGNAYEQYF	TGTGCCAGCAGCTCTTTGGGGAATGCCTACGAGCAGTACTTC
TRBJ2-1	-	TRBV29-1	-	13	CSVGPRLYNEQFF	TGCAGCGTTGGGCCGAGGCTTTACAATGAGCAGTTCTTC
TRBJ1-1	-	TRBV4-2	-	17	CASSQDSVGGPGTEAFF	TGTGCCAGCAGCCAAGACTCGGTCGGGGGCCCGGGGACTGAAGCTTTCTTT
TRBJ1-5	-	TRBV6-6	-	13	CASSWGVGQPQHF	TGTGCCAGCAGTTGGGGAGTTGGTCAGCCCCAGCATTTT
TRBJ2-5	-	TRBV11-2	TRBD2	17	CASSLGVAGGPEETQYF	TGTGCCAGCAGCTTAGGGGTAGCGGGAGGACCGGAGGAGACCCAGTACTTC
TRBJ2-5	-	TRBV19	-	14	CASSPKRSGETQYF	TGTGCCAGTAGTCCAAAGCGTTCTGGAGAGACCCAGTACTTC
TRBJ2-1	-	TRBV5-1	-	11	CASSSGPRAFF	TGCGCCAGCAGCTCTGGGCCACGGGCGTTCTTC
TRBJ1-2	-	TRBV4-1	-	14	CASSQEGINYGYTF	TGCGCCAGCAGCCAAGAAGGGATTAACTATGGCTACACCTTC
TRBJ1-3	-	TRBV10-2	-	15	CASSGESGSGNTIYF	TGCGCCAGCAGTGGGGAGAGTGGCTCTGGAAACACCATATATTTT
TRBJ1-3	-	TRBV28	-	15	CASSLEWGGRHTIYF	TGTGCCAGCAGCCTCGAATGGGGGGGTCGGCACACCATATATTTT
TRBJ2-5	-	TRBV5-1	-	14	CASSLVLEGETQYF	TGCGCCAGCAGCTTGGTTCTTGAGGGGGAGACCCAGTACTTC
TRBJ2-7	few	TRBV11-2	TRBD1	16	CASSLGNRGPTYEQYF	TGTGCCAGCAGCTTAGGGAACAGGGGCCCCACCTACGAGCAGTACTTC
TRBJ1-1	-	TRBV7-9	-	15	CASSSQDIEITEAFF	TGTGCCAGCAGCTCTCAAGACATTGAGATCACTGAAGCTTTCTTT
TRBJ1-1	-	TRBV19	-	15	CASSMIQGMNTEAFF	TGTGCCAGTAGTATGATTCAGGGTATGAACACTGAAGCTTTCTTT
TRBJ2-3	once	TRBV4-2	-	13	CASSQERTDTQYF	TGTGCCAGCAGCCAAGAGAGGACAGATACGCAGTATTTT
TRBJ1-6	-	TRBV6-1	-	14	CATGTAPDNSPLHF	TGTGCCACCGGGACGGCACCGGATAATTCACCCCTCCACTTT
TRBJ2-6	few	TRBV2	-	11	CASGGANVLTF	TGTGCCAGCGGAGGGGCCAACGTCCTGACTTTC
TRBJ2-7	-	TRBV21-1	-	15	CASSVSGRLLGEQYF	TGTGCCAGCAGTGTGAGCGGGAGGCTCCTCGGCGAGCAGTACTTC
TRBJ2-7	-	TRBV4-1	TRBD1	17	CASSQPRQGSSSYEQYF	TGCGCCAGCAGCCAGCCCCGACAGGGGTCGAGCTCCTACGAGCAGTACTTC
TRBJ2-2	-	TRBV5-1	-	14	CASHSGGAAGELFF	TGCGCCAGCCATTCTGGGGGGGCCGCCGGGGAGCTGTTTTTT
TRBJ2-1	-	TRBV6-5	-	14	CASSSGEGLNEQFF	TGTGCCAGCAGTTCAGGGGAGGGCCTAAATGAGCAGTTCTTC
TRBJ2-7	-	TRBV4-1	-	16	CASSQDSGTSPYEQYF	TGCGCCAGCAGCCAAGATTCCGGGACTTCCCCCTACGAGCAGTACTTC
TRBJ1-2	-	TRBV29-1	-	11	CSVEPRTGYTF	TGCAGCGTTGAACCTCGGACGGGCTACACCTTC
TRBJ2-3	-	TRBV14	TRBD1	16	CASSQYGTGYTDTQYF	TGTGCCAGCAGCCAATATGGGACAGGTTACACAGATACGCAGTATTTT
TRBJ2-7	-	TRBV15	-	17	CATSRGLAGTNSYEQYF	TGTGCCACCAGCAGAGGTCTCGCCGGGACAAACTCCTACGAGCAGTACTTC
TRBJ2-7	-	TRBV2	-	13	CASTRDGSYEQYF	TGTGCCAGCACCCGGGACGGATCCTACGAGCAGTACTTC
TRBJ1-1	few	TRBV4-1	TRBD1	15	CASSPRDRVNTEAFF	TGCGCCAGCAGCCCCCGGGACAGGGTGAACACTGAAGCTTTCTTT
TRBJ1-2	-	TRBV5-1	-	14	CASSPGGLNYGYTF	TGCGCCAGCAGCCCCGGAGGGTTAAACTATGGCTACACCTTC
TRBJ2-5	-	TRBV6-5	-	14	CASSYTGYRETQYF	TGTGCCAGCAGTTATACGGGGTACAGGGAGACCCAGTACTTC
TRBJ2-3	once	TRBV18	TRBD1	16	CASSPGTGGHIDTQYF	TGTGCCAGCTCACCAGGGACAGGGGGCCACATAGATACGCAGTATTTT
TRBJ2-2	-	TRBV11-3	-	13	CASSLGRNGELFF	TGTGCCAGCAGCTTGGGGAGGAACGGGGAGCTGTTTTTT